The 12 T cell receptor beta chains reported below all come from one sample, sequenced in a study of blood T cell repertoires in COVID-19. The table came from immunoSEQ multiplex PCR; TCRdb's copy has only in-frame clones and leaves some out. The repertoire holds approximately 250,000 clones, with around 86% as singletons. The sample taken for sequencing was peripheral blood. The receptors originated from a man aged 25-45 years who had recovered from COVID-19.

For the CDR3, the DNA is TGTGCCAGCAGCCACCGGGGACTCCGCAGAAGGAATGAAAAACTGTTTTTT. Translation gives CASSHRGLRRRNEKLFF. This chain uses TRBV3-1 (or the pseudogene TRBV3-2) with TRBJ1-4, with a tentative D call TRBD1 (5 bases). The CDR3 totals 17 residues. V was cut by 3 bases and J by 5 bases, with 19 bases left in between. Per germline, CDR1 LGHDT and CDR2 YNNKEL (reference sequence).

The V call is TRBV3-1 (or the pseudogene TRBV3-2), the J call TRBJ2-2, with 10 bases fitting TRBD2. This CDR3 is built from 14 residues. Looked up from germline, CDR1 is LGHDT and CDR2 is YNNKEL (reference sequence). Trimming at V came to 3 bases and at J to 7 bases, leaving 2 bases not matched to a gene. CDR3 sequence (DNA): TGTGCCAGCAGCCAGCTAGCGGGGGACGGGGAGCTGTTTTTT. Its translation is CASSQLAGDGELFF.

The V and J genes are TRBV5-1 and TRBJ2-2; 7 bases fit TRBD1. Germline V lookup: CDR1 SGHRS, CDR2 YFSETQ. V gave up 4 bases and J gave up 2 bases; unmatched junction bases: 8. CDR3 length equals 16 residues. In DNA, the CDR3 is TGCGCCAGCAGCCCTATCGGGACAGAAAACACCGGGGAGCTGTTTTTT. It codes for CASSPIGTENTGELFF.

This clone was counted once. CDR3 in DNA: TGTGCCACCAGCAGAGATCTTAGCTTCCAAGAGACCCAGTACTTC. Its translation is CATSRDLSFQETQYF. This chain joins TRBV15 and TRBJ2-5; D is ambiguous. Trimming shortened V by 0 bases and J by 1 base, and 9 bases separated the two germline ends. The CDR3 is made up of 15 amino acids. Germline loops: CDR1 LNHNV, CDR2 YYDKDF (reference sequence). Based on the CDR3 plus reference TRBV15 and TRBJ2-5, the full variable domain is DAMVIQNPRYQVTQFGKPVTLSCSQTLNHNVMYWYQQKSSQAPKLLFHYYDKDFNNEADTPDNFQSRRPNTSFCFLDIRSPGLGDTAMYLCATSRDLSFQETQYFGPGTRLLVL.

The V call is TRBV18, the J call TRBJ1-3; D gene ambiguous. This CDR3 is 12 amino acids long. Germline loops: CDR1 KGHSH, CDR2 LQKENI. With 6 bases removed from V and 6 bases from J, the gap between germline ends came to 9 bases. CDR3 sequence: CASSPGENTIYF. In DNA form, the CDR3 reads TGTGCCAGCTCCCCCGGGGAAAACACCATATATTTT.

The chain carries TRBV28 and TRBJ2-3; tentatively, D is TRBD2 (5 bases). The CDR3 is made up of 14 amino acids. Germline V CDR1 and CDR2: MDHEN, SYDVKM. V was cut by 2 bases and J by 5 bases, with 11 bases left in between. The CDR3 region has the DNA TGTGCCAGCAGTTTAGCCCTAGCCGAAGATACGCAGTATTTT. Translating gives CASSLALAEDTQYF.

The chain combines TRBV2 with TRBJ2-7; 7 bases agree with TRBD2. After removal of 0 bases from V and 4 bases from J, the junction contained 6 bases not matched to a gene. The length of the CDR3 is 15 residues. Germline-derived CDR1 and CDR2 are SNHLY and FYNNEI. The CDR3 reads CASSEALGGGYEQYF. The CDR3 region has the DNA TGTGCCAGCAGTGAAGCGCTTGGCGGGGGTTACGAGCAGTACTTC.

The V gene is TRBV13, the J gene TRBJ1-3, with D tentatively TRBD1 (5 bases). Trimming removed 3 bases at V and 0 bases at J, with 15 bases between. The CDR3 spans 17 residues. Germline V lookup: CDR1 PRHDT, CDR2 FYEKMQ (reference sequence). The CDR3 sequence is CASSFLKQVPSGNTIYF. The CDR3 region has the DNA TGTGCCAGCAGCTTCCTGAAACAGGTTCCCTCTGGAAACACCATATATTTT.

The chain uses TRBV27 and TRBJ1-1; maybe TRBD1 (6 bases). Germline CDR1 and CDR2: MNHEY and SMNVEV (reference sequence). The CDR3 extends over 17 amino acids. Trimming cost V 0 bases and J 10 bases, with 24 bases left between them. Written as DNA, the CDR3 is TGTGCCAGCAGTTTATCAAGTTCGGGACACGCTATTTATGTAGCTTTCTTT. It specifies CASSLSSSGHAIYVAFF.

The V and J genes are TRBV12-3 or TRBV12-4 and TRBJ1-2; D is ambiguous. V gave up 3 bases and J gave up 6 bases, with 11 bases separating them. The CDR3 has 13 residues. This CDR3 reads CASSFETTNGYTF. The CDR3 DNA reads TGTGCCAGCAGTTTCGAGACAACGAATGGCTACACCTTC.

J is TRBJ1-2 and V is TRBV7-9; TRBD1 agrees at 8 bases. This CDR3 has 17 amino acids. With 0 bases clipped from V and 4 bases from J, the junction kept 10 bases outside the gene matches. Germline-derived CDR1 and CDR2 are SEHNR and FQNEAQ (reference sequence). The CDR3 here is CASSLAPHLDRAYGYTF. CDR3 nucleotide sequence: TGTGCCAGCAGCTTAGCGCCCCACTTGGACAGGGCCTATGGCTACACCTTC.

This chain connects TRBV5-4 to TRBJ2-2, with 10 bases identical to TRBD2. Looked up from germline, CDR1 is SGHNT and CDR2 is YYREEE (reference sequence). V dropped 4 bases and J dropped 4; count of bases not matched to a gene: 13. This CDR3 has 18 amino acids. In DNA form, the CDR3 reads TGTGCCAGCAGCCCACGCCAGCGGGGGGGCCGGGTCACCGGGGAGCTGTTTTTT. Amino acids: CASSPRQRGGRVTGELFF. Complete variable domain (other parts from reference TRBV5-4 and TRBJ2-2): ETGVTQSPTHLIKTRGQQVTLRCSSQSGHNTVSWYQQALGQGPQFIFQYYREEENGRGNFPPRFSGLQFPNYSSELNVNALELDDSALYLCASSPRQRGGRVTGELFFGEGSRLTVL.